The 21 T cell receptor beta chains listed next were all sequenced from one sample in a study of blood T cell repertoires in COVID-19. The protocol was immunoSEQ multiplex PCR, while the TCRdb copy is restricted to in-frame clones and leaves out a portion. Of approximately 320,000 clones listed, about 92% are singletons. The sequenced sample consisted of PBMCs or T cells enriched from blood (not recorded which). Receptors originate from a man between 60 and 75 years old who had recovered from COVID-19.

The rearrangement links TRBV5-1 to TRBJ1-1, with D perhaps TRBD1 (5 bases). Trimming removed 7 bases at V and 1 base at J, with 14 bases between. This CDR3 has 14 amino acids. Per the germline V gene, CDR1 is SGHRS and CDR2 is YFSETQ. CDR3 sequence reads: CASGPLGANTEAFF. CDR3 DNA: TGCGCCAGCGGGCCTCTTGGGGCGAACACTGAAGCTTTCTTT.

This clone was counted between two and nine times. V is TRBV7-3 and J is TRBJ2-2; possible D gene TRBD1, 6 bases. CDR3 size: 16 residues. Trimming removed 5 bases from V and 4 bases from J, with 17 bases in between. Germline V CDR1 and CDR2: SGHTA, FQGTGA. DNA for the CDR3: TGTGCCAGCAGCCCCTCAGGGGCGAGAAGCACCGGGGAGCTGTTTTTT. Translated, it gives CASSPSGARSTGELFF.

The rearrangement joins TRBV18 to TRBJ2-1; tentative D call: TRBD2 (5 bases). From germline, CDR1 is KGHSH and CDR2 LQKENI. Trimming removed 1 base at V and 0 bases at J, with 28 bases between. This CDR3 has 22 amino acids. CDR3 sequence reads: CASSPLRKGSLGSQGSYNEQFF. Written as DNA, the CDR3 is TGTGCCAGCTCACCACTCCGGAAAGGTAGTTTAGGGAGTCAAGGCTCCTACAATGAGCAGTTCTTC.

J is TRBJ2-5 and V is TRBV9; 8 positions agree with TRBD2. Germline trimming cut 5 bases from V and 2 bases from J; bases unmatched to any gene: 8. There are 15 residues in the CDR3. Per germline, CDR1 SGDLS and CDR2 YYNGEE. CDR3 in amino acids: CASSLHSGAQETQYF. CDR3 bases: TGTGCCAGCAGTTTACATAGCGGGGCTCAAGAGACCCAGTACTTC.

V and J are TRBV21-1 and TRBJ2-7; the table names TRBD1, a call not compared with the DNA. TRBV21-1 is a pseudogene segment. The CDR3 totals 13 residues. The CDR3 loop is CASRTGQGYEQYF. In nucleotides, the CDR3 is TGTGCCAGCAGAACGGGACAGGGTTACGAGCAGTACTTC.

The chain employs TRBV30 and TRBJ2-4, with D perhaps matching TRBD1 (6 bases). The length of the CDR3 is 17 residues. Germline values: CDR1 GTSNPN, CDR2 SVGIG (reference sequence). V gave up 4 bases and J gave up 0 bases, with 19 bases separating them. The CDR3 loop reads CAWTKGHLLLAKNIQYF. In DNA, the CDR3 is TGTGCCTGGACCAAGGGACACCTTCTCTTAGCCAAAAACATTCAGTACTTC.

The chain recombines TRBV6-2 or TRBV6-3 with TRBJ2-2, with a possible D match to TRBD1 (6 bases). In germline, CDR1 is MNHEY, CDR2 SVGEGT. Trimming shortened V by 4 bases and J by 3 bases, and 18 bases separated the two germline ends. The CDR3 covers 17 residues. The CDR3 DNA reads TGTGCCAGCAGTTCCCTAAGGACAGACTTGGACACCGGGGAGCTGTTTTTT. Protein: CASSSLRTDLDTGELFF.

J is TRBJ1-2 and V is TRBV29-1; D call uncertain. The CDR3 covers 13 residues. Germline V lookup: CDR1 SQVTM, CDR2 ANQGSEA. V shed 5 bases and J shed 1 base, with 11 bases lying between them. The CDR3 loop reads CSVRRENNYGYTF. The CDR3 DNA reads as TGCAGCGTTCGTCGGGAGAATAACTATGGCTACACCTTC. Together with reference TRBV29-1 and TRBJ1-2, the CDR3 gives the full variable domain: SAVISQKPSRDICQRGTSLTIQCQVDSQVTMMFWYRQQPGQSLTLIATANQGSEATYESGFVIDKFPISRPNLTFSTLTVSNMSPEDSSIYLCSVRRENNYGYTFGSGTRLTVV.

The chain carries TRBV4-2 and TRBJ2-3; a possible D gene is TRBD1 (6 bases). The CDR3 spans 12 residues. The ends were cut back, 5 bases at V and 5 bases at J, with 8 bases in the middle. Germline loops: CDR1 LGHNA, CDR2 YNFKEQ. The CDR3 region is CASSIQGDTQYF. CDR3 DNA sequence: TGTGCCAGCAGCATACAGGGAGATACGCAGTATTTT.

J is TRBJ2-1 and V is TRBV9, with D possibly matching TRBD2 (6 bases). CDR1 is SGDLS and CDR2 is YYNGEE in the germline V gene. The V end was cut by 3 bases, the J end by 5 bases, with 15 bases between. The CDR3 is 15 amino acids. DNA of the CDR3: TGTGCCAGCAGCGGACTCGGGGGTTTCAACAATGAGCAGTTCTTC. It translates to CASSGLGGFNNEQFF.

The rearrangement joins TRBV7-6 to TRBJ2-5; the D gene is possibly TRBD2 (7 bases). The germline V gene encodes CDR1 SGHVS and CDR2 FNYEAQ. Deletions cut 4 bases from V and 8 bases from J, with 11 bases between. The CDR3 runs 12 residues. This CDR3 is CASSSRGATQYF. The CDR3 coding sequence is TGTGCCAGCAGCTCCCGGGGGGCAACCCAGTACTTC.

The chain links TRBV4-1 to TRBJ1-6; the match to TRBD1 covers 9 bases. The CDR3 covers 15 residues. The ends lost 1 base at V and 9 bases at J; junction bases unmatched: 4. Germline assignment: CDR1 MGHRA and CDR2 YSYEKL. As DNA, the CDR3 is TGCGCCAGCAGCCAAGGGGGGACAGGGAGTTCACCCCTCCACTTT. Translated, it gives CASSQGGTGSSPLHF.

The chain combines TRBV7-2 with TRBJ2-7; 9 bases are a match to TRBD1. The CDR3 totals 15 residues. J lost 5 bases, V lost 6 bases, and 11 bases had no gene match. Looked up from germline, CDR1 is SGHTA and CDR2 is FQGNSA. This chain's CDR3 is CASSTQGALGNEQYF. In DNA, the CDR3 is TGTGCCAGCAGTACACAGGGGGCCCTGGGGAACGAGCAGTACTTC.

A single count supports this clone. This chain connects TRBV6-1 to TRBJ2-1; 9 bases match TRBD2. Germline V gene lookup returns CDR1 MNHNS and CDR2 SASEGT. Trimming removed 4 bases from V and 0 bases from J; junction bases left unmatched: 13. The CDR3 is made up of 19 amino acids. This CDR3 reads CASSGPLTSGKSSYNEQFF. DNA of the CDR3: TGTGCCAGCAGTGGGCCCCTGACTAGCGGAAAGAGCTCCTACAATGAGCAGTTCTTC.

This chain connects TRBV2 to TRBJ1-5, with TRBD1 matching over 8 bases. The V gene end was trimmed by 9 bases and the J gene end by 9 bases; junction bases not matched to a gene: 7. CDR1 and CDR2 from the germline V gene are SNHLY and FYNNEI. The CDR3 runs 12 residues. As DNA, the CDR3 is TGTGCCAGTGGGACAGGTATTCCGCCCCAGCATTTT. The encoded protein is CASGTGIPPQHF.

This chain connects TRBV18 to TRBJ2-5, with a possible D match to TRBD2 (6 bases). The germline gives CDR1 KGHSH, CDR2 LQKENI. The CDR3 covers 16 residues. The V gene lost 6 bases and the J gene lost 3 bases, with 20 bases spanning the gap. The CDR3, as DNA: TGTGCCAGCTCCTCTCTCGGGGGAACCCTAGAAGAGACCCAGTACTTC. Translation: CASSSLGGTLEETQYF.

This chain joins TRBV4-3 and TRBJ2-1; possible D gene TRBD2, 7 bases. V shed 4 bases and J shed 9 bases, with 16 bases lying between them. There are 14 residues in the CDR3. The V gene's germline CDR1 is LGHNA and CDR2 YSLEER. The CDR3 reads CASSREWGGGEQFF. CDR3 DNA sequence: TGCGCCAGCAGCCGCGAGTGGGGGGGCGGTGAGCAGTTCTTC.

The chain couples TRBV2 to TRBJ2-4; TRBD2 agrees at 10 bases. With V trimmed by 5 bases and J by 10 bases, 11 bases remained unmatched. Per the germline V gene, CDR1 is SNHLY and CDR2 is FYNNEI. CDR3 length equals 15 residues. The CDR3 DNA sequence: TGTGCCAGCAGTAGAGGAGCGGGAGGGTCTGGAATTCAGTACTTC. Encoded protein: CASSRGAGGSGIQYF. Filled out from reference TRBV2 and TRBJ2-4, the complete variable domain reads EPEVTQTPSHQVTQMGQEVILRCVPISNHLYFYWYRQILGQKVEFLVSFYNNEISEKSEIFDDQFSVERPDGSNFTLKIRSTKLEDSAMYFCASSRGAGGSGIQYFGAGTRLSVL.

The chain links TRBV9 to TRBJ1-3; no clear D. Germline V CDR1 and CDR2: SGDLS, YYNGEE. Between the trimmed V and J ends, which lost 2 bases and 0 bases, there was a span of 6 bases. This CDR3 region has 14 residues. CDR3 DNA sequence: TGTGCCAGCAGCGTCCGGAGCTCTGGAAACACCATATATTTT. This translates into CASSVRSSGNTIYF.

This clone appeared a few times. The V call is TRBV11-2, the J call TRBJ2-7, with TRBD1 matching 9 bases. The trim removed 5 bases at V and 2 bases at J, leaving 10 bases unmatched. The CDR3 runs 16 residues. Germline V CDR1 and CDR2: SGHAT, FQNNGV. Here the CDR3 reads CASSPGDRQGAYEQYF. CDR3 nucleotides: TGTGCCAGCAGCCCCGGGGACAGACAGGGGGCCTACGAGCAGTACTTC.

The DNA of the CDR3 is TGCGCCAGCAGCCTCGAGGACAGGGCCGTCACAGATACGCAGTATTTT. Translating gives CASSLEDRAVTDTQYF. The gene calls are TRBV4-3 and TRBJ2-3, with TRBD1 matching 8 bases. J was trimmed by 2 bases and V by 4 bases; bases with no gene match: 8. Germline CDR1 is LGHNA and CDR2 is YSLEER. The CDR3 loop spans 16 amino acids.